This T cell receptor beta chain was captured by sequencing in a study of OX40 agonist ivuxolimab in advanced cancers. For the wider study: Ivuxolimab, which targeted the costimulatory receptor OX40 (CD134), was an agonistic, fully human IgG2 monoclonal antibody. Intravenous ivuxolimab was administered to patients every 2 weeks at six dose levels: 0.01, 0.1, 0.3, 1.5, 3 and 10 mg/kg. Of the roughly 51 dose-escalation patients, hepatocellular carcinoma was present in 19, melanoma in roughly 15, renal cell carcinoma in 9 and head and neck cancer in 9. In the dose-escalation cohort, 82.7% of patients were male, and the mean age was around 65 years with a range of roughly 23 to 79. Prior anti-PD-1, anti-PD-L1 or anti-CTLA-4 therapy was permitted, and approximately 40% of dose-escalation patients had received checkpoint inhibitors. Partial responses were achieved by three dose-escalation patients, of whom one had hepatocellular carcinoma and two had cutaneous melanoma. Peripheral TCRbeta sequencing was intended to test whether TCR sequence diversity was altered and clonal T-cell expansion was caused by ivuxolimab. The monotherapy dose-escalation portion (N of about 49 patients) of the phase I ivuxolimab trial is reported in the paper.

Patients with autoimmune disease history or receiving systemic immunosuppression were excluded from the trial. Peripheral blood for TCR sequencing was drawn from every dose cohort at baseline, at cycle 4 day 1 and at cycle 7 day 1. The samples were taken from a phase I, first-in-human, multicenter, open-label dose-escalation trial of ivuxolimab. The trial enrolled adults with locally advanced or metastatic head and neck squamous cell, hepatocellular, melanoma or renal cell carcinoma. Before TCR sequencing, CD4+ T cells and CD8+ T cells were sorted from peripheral blood as separate populations. Genomic DNA was isolated from the sorted cells so that the TCRbeta CDR3 region could be sequenced. TCRbeta CDR3 regions were sequenced using the immunoSEQ Assay. Imported from immuneACCESS, the table was reduced by TCRdb to in-frame sequences with V and J called. These copies leave out some clones; in studies compared against another copy, an unresolved V gene accounts for under half, and the cause of the remainder is not known. Within this sample are around 80,000 clones, with around 85% of them counted one time only. In total, the top ten clones hold approximately 2.3% of the sample.

General study outcomes and caveats: Low levels of normalized T-cell clonal expansion were also seen in some nonresponding patients. At doses of 0.1 to 3.0 mg/kg, clonal expansion of both CD4+ and CD8+ T cells in blood was seen between baseline and week 6. After ivuxolimab, expanded clones were on average more numerous among CD8+ T cells than among CD4+ T cells. Antigen specificity was not determined for the clonally expanded peripheral T cells. In the 0.1-3.0 mg/kg groups, partial responders were among the patients with the lowest normalized peripheral clonal expansion, particularly in CD8+ T cells.

The germline V gene encodes CDR1 MNHNY and CDR2 SVGAGI (reference sequence). The CDR3 contains 15 residues, cysteine and phenylalanine counted. The kept DNA is CDR3 alone, 45 bases in frame from the first base. After removal of 8 bases from V and 4 bases from J, the junction retains 9 bases not matched to a gene. For this clone: Its antigen has not been determined. Within one base of it there is no much larger clone, and no base qualities were kept.

Sequencing was performed on CD4+ or CD8+ T cells sorted from blood, taken in a trial of the OX40 agonist ivuxolimab. This sequence originates from an adult with an advanced solid tumor such as melanoma, head and neck, liver or kidney cancer. This chain is built from TRBV6-6 and TRBJ2-3; 10 central nucleotides agree with TRBD2. The nucleotides are TGTGCCAGCGTTCTCGGGACTAGCGTTTCAGATACGCAGTATTTT. This codes for CASVLGTSVSDTQYF.